Listed below are T cell receptor beta chains from one sample, sequenced in a study of blood T cells in healthy people across ages. A single record per CDR3 protein comes from TCRdb applying MiXCR to the 5' RACE reads. The sample has about 1.4 million distinct CDR3 sequences; around 59% are singletons. The sequencing input was blood. These receptors originate from a man aged 18 to 29 in good health. CDR3s include the opening cysteine and the closing phenylalanine or tryptophan. The order of the fields is clone size, J gene, D gene, V gene, CDR3 DNA, CDR3 protein. D genes are given only for firm matches. A row's size may be missing; if present it is once, few, many or a size class.

clone_size: .; j_call: TRBJ2-1; d_call: .; v_call: TRBV7-9; cdr3_nt: TGTGCCAGCAGCTTAGCCTCGGGACCGAGGGTCGATGAGCAGTTCTTC; cdr3_aa: CASSLASGPRVDEQFF
clone_size: .; j_call: TRBJ1-6; d_call: TRBD1; v_call: TRBV7-2; cdr3_nt: TGTGCCAGCAGCTTGCGCTCGGACAGGAGACCCGGAGGTAATTCACCCCTCCACTTT; cdr3_aa: CASSLRSDRRPGGNSPLHF
clone_size: few; j_call: TRBJ2-1; d_call: .; v_call: TRBV29-1; cdr3_nt: TGCAGCGGGGGCAATGAGCAGTTCTTC; cdr3_aa: CSGGNEQFF
clone_size: few; j_call: TRBJ2-3; d_call: TRBD1; v_call: TRBV29-1; cdr3_nt: TGCAGCGGGGGACAGGGGACTAGCACAGATACGCAGTATTTT; cdr3_aa: CSGGQGTSTDTQYF
clone_size: few; j_call: TRBJ2-7; d_call: .; v_call: TRBV5-6; cdr3_nt: TGTGCCAGCAGCCCGGGACCATCCTTCGAGCAGTACTTC; cdr3_aa: CASSPGPSFEQYF
clone_size: .; j_call: TRBJ1-5; d_call: .; v_call: TRBV12-3/TRBV12-4; cdr3_nt: TGTGCCAGCAGCCTTAGCTTTTTAGCGGACAGCGATATAGTTGGCAATCAGCCCCAGCATTTT; cdr3_aa: CASSLSFLADSDIVGNQPQHF
clone_size: .; j_call: TRBJ2-1; d_call: .; v_call: TRBV3-1; cdr3_nt: TGTGCCAGCAGCCAAGCTTCGTTCCCTGAGCAGTTCTTC; cdr3_aa: CASSQASFPEQFF
clone_size: .; j_call: TRBJ1-1; d_call: .; v_call: TRBV30; cdr3_nt: TGTGCCTGGAAGGAGAACACTGAAGCTTTCTTT; cdr3_aa: CAWKENTEAFF
clone_size: .; j_call: TRBJ1-4; d_call: .; v_call: TRBV7-6; cdr3_nt: TGTGCCAGCAGCGCACAGGCTAATGAAAAACTGTTTTTT; cdr3_aa: CASSAQANEKLFF
clone_size: once; j_call: TRBJ1-2; d_call: .; v_call: TRBV7-6; cdr3_nt: TGTGCCAGCAGCACCAGCGACTTCCAGGGAGCTGGCTACACCTTC; cdr3_aa: CASSTSDFQGAGYTF
clone_size: .; j_call: TRBJ2-1; d_call: TRBD1; v_call: TRBV4-2; cdr3_nt: TGTGCCAGCAGCCAAGAACCACAGGGGATCAGGAATGAGCAGTTCTTC; cdr3_aa: CASSQEPQGIRNEQFF
clone_size: .; j_call: TRBJ2-3; d_call: TRBD1; v_call: TRBV11-2; cdr3_nt: TGTGCCAGCAGCTTAGATTTAACAGGGGGCACAGATACGCAGTATTTT; cdr3_aa: CASSLDLTGGTDTQYF
clone_size: few; j_call: TRBJ2-7; d_call: .; v_call: TRBV7-6; cdr3_nt: TGTGCCAGCAGCCTAATACAGGACGAGCAGTACTTC; cdr3_aa: CASSLIQDEQYF
clone_size: .; j_call: TRBJ2-5; d_call: TRBD2; v_call: TRBV6-6; cdr3_nt: TGTGCCAGCAGTTATTCCGGACTAGCGGGCCCCCAAGAGACCCAGTACTTC; cdr3_aa: CASSYSGLAGPQETQYF
clone_size: .; j_call: TRBJ2-5; d_call: TRBD1; v_call: TRBV6-2/TRBV6-3; cdr3_nt: TGTGCCAGCAGTCAGGGACAGGGGTTTGCCGAGACCCAGTACTTC; cdr3_aa: CASSQGQGFAETQYF
clone_size: .; j_call: TRBJ2-1; d_call: .; v_call: TRBV6-5; cdr3_nt: TGTGCCAGCAGTTACTCTCGACAGACTCGGTACAATGAGCAGTTCTTC; cdr3_aa: CASSYSRQTRYNEQFF
clone_size: .; j_call: TRBJ2-7; d_call: .; v_call: TRBV10-3; cdr3_nt: TGTGCCACCATGGGCGAGGAGGCCACCTACGAGCAGTACTTC; cdr3_aa: CATMGEEATYEQYF
clone_size: .; j_call: TRBJ2-1; d_call: .; v_call: TRBV21-1; cdr3_nt: TGTGCCAGCAGCATATGGACGTTACGACCCTACAATGAGCAGTTCTTC; cdr3_aa: CASSIWTLRPYNEQFF
clone_size: .; j_call: TRBJ2-2; d_call: TRBD1; v_call: TRBV28; cdr3_nt: TGTGCCAGCAGACCCGGGACAGGGACCACCGGGGAGCTGTTTTTT; cdr3_aa: CASRPGTGTTGELFF
clone_size: .; j_call: TRBJ1-5; d_call: TRBD1; v_call: TRBV4-2; cdr3_nt: TGTGCCAGCAGCCAAGATTGGGCAGGGGGAATTAGCAATCAGCCCCAGCATTTT; cdr3_aa: CASSQDWAGGISNQPQHF
clone_size: .; j_call: TRBJ1-2; d_call: .; v_call: TRBV20-1; cdr3_nt: TGCAGTGCTAGAAAACCGCTACTCAAATATGGCTACACCTTC; cdr3_aa: CSARKPLLKYGYTF
clone_size: once; j_call: TRBJ2-2; d_call: TRBD2; v_call: TRBV6-1; cdr3_nt: TGTGCCAGCAGTGTGAAACTAGCGGGAGTAGGGGACACCGGGGAGCTGTTTTTT; cdr3_aa: CASSVKLAGVGDTGELFF
clone_size: few; j_call: TRBJ2-1; d_call: .; v_call: TRBV15; cdr3_nt: TGTGCCACCAGCAGAGAAAAGCACAATGAGCAGTTCTTC; cdr3_aa: CATSREKHNEQFF
clone_size: once; j_call: TRBJ1-5; d_call: .; v_call: TRBV20-1; cdr3_nt: TGCAGTGCTAGCGAAGGGATTTATAGCAATCAGCCCCAGCATTTT; cdr3_aa: CSASEGIYSNQPQHF
clone_size: .; j_call: TRBJ1-2; d_call: .; v_call: TRBV5-1; cdr3_nt: TGCGCCAGCAGCTTGAATCAGGGACCCTATGGCTACACCTTC; cdr3_aa: CASSLNQGPYGYTF
clone_size: .; j_call: TRBJ2-1; d_call: TRBD2; v_call: TRBV3-1; cdr3_nt: TGTGCCAGCAGCCAGGGCAGCGGGACTAGCTCCTACAATGAGCAGTTCTTC; cdr3_aa: CASSQGSGTSSYNEQFF
clone_size: .; j_call: TRBJ1-1; d_call: TRBD1; v_call: TRBV14; cdr3_nt: TGTGCCAGCAGCCCGGACAGGGGGCGATTGAACACTGAAGCTCTCTTT; cdr3_aa: CASSPDRGRLNTEALF
clone_size: .; j_call: TRBJ1-3; d_call: .; v_call: TRBV10-3; cdr3_nt: TGTGCCATCAGTGATGAGGGGACAAGGCAGGGCAGACCATTAAACACCATATATTTT; cdr3_aa: CAISDEGTRQGRPLNTIYF
clone_size: once; j_call: TRBJ2-5; d_call: .; v_call: TRBV4-1; cdr3_nt: TGCGCCAGCAGCCACCGACAGGTTGGGGAGACCCAGTACTTC; cdr3_aa: CASSHRQVGETQYF
clone_size: few; j_call: TRBJ2-7; d_call: TRBD1; v_call: TRBV6-2/TRBV6-3; cdr3_nt: TGTGCCAGCACCAAGGGGACAGGCGGCTCCTACGAGCAGTACTTC; cdr3_aa: CASTKGTGGSYEQYF
clone_size: .; j_call: TRBJ2-7; d_call: .; v_call: TRBV6-5; cdr3_nt: TGTGCCAGCAGTTACGGAGGGGCCACTACGGTCAACGAGCAGTACTTC; cdr3_aa: CASSYGGATTVNEQYF
clone_size: .; j_call: TRBJ2-5; d_call: TRBD2; v_call: TRBV10-3; cdr3_nt: TGTGCCATCAGTGTACCGGGACTAGCGGCTCAAGAGACCCAGTACTTC; cdr3_aa: CAISVPGLAAQETQYF
clone_size: .; j_call: TRBJ2-1; d_call: .; v_call: TRBV7-9; cdr3_nt: TGTGCCAGCAGCTTAAGACAGAACCTAGGCGATGAGCAGTTCTTC; cdr3_aa: CASSLRQNLGDEQFF
clone_size: .; j_call: TRBJ2-7; d_call: TRBD2; v_call: TRBV27; cdr3_nt: TGTGCCAGCAGTCCCTCTAGCGGGAGATCCTACGAGCAGTACTTC; cdr3_aa: CASSPSSGRSYEQYF
clone_size: .; j_call: TRBJ1-2; d_call: .; v_call: TRBV24-1; cdr3_nt: TGTGCCACCGCGGCAGGGCCCCTGTATGGCTACACCTTC; cdr3_aa: CATAAGPLYGYTF
clone_size: .; j_call: TRBJ2-1; d_call: .; v_call: TRBV7-2; cdr3_nt: TGTGCCAGCAGCTTAGGGGCAGGGGAGGCAAATGGGCAGTTCTTC; cdr3_aa: CASSLGAGEANGQFF
clone_size: .; j_call: TRBJ1-6; d_call: .; v_call: TRBV12-3/TRBV12-4; cdr3_nt: TGTGCCAGCAACGGCTTGAGTTCACCCCTCCACTTT; cdr3_aa: CASNGLSSPLHF
clone_size: .; j_call: TRBJ1-6; d_call: TRBD1; v_call: TRBV6-6; cdr3_nt: TGTGCCAGCAGTTACTCAGGGACAGATCATTCACCCCTCCACTTT; cdr3_aa: CASSYSGTDHSPLHF
clone_size: .; j_call: TRBJ2-7; d_call: TRBD2; v_call: TRBV5-6; cdr3_nt: TGTGCCAGCAGCTTGGCGGGAGGACCACTCTACGAGCAGTACTTC; cdr3_aa: CASSLAGGPLYEQYF
clone_size: .; j_call: TRBJ1-3; d_call: .; v_call: TRBV12-3/TRBV12-4; cdr3_nt: TGTGCCAGCAGTTTAGCCCAGGGGAGGGGAAACACCATATATTTT; cdr3_aa: CASSLAQGRGNTIYF
clone_size: few; j_call: TRBJ2-3; d_call: TRBD2; v_call: TRBV9; cdr3_nt: TGTGCCAGCAGCGTAGCTACCGGACTAGGGCTTCCAGATACGCAGTATTTT; cdr3_aa: CASSVATGLGLPDTQYF
clone_size: once; j_call: TRBJ2-1; d_call: TRBD1; v_call: TRBV29-1; cdr3_nt: TGCAGCGTGGGACAGGGTACAAATGAGCAGTTCTTC; cdr3_aa: CSVGQGTNEQFF
clone_size: .; j_call: TRBJ2-1; d_call: TRBD1; v_call: TRBV25-1; cdr3_nt: TGTGCCAGCAGTGGATATTCGGGACAGCACAATGAGCAGTTCTTC; cdr3_aa: CASSGYSGQHNEQFF
clone_size: .; j_call: TRBJ2-7; d_call: TRBD2; v_call: TRBV20-1; cdr3_nt: TGCAGTGCTGGACCCGGGACTAGCCTCACCTACGAGCAGTACTTC; cdr3_aa: CSAGPGTSLTYEQYF
clone_size: .; j_call: TRBJ2-7; d_call: TRBD1; v_call: TRBV5-1; cdr3_nt: TGCGCCAGCAGAAGGACAGGGGTCGACGAGCAGTACTTC; cdr3_aa: CASRRTGVDEQYF
clone_size: few; j_call: TRBJ2-5; d_call: TRBD1; v_call: TRBV6-5; cdr3_nt: TGTGCCAGCAGGGGACAGCAGACCCAGTACTTC; cdr3_aa: CASRGQQTQYF
clone_size: .; j_call: TRBJ1-2; d_call: .; v_call: TRBV4-3; cdr3_nt: TGCGCCAGCAGCCAAGGGGGAACAGGGAGTAACTATGGCTACACCTTC; cdr3_aa: CASSQGGTGSNYGYTF
clone_size: .; j_call: TRBJ2-7; d_call: .; v_call: TRBV7-2; cdr3_nt: TGTGCCAGCAGCTCCCCCCTCTCGGACGAGCAGTACTTC; cdr3_aa: CASSSPLSDEQYF
clone_size: .; j_call: TRBJ2-3; d_call: .; v_call: TRBV10-3; cdr3_nt: TGTGCCATCAGCCCCCCGCAAGCTAGCACAGATACGCAGTATTTT; cdr3_aa: CAISPPQASTDTQYF
clone_size: .; j_call: TRBJ2-7; d_call: .; v_call: TRBV20-1; cdr3_nt: TGCAGTGCTAGCTCGGCAACCGCGATCGAGCAGTACTTC; cdr3_aa: CSASSATAIEQYF
clone_size: .; j_call: TRBJ1-6; d_call: .; v_call: TRBV30; cdr3_nt: TGTGCCTGGACCCGGCGGGATGGATCACCCCTCCACTTT; cdr3_aa: CAWTRRDGSPLHF
clone_size: .; j_call: TRBJ2-2; d_call: .; v_call: TRBV7-9; cdr3_nt: TGTGCCAGCAGCTTAGGCCAGACCGGGGAGCTGTTTTTT; cdr3_aa: CASSLGQTGELFF
clone_size: .; j_call: TRBJ2-2; d_call: .; v_call: TRBV20-1; cdr3_nt: TGCAGTGCTAGAGATACAGGGACTCGGGACACCGGGGAGCTGTTTTTT; cdr3_aa: CSARDTGTRDTGELFF